Below, 16 T cell receptor beta chains from the same sample are listed, as sequenced in a study of CD8 T cells in Susac syndrome. Roughly 0.45 to 1 ug RNA was reverse transcribed with random hexamers. MiXCR, applied by TCRdb to the immunoSEQ multiplex PCR reads, yields one record per CDR3 protein. The top ten clones hold 0.093% of a sample with around 180,000 distinct CDR3 sequences, 95% of them seen once. The sample comprised CD4+ T cells from PBMCs. The receptors come from a human donor with multiple sclerosis.

The chain recombines TRBV27 with TRBJ2-7; D possibly corresponds to TRBD1 (5 bases). The CDR3 runs 16 residues. Germline assignment: CDR1 MNHEY and CDR2 SMNVEV (reference sequence). Deletions cut 4 bases from V and 2 bases from J, with 18 bases between. The CDR3 loop is CASSSREPREAYEQYF. The CDR3 DNA sequence: TGTGCCAGCAGTTCCAGGGAACCTCGCGAGGCCTACGAGCAGTACTTC.

The chain uses TRBV10-3 and TRBJ2-3; D not resolved. Germline CDR1 is ENHRY and CDR2 is SYGVKD. The CDR3 has 13 amino acids. V was trimmed by 6 bases and J by 0 bases, leaving 7 bases between them. The CDR3 DNA follows: TGTGCCATCAGCCAACCTAGCACAGATACGCAGTATTTT. Residues: CAISQPSTDTQYF.

CDR3 sequence: CSASTREQYF. The CDR3 bases are TGCAGTGCCAGTACCCGGGAGCAGTACTTC. The chain couples TRBV20-1 to TRBJ2-7; no clear D gene. This CDR3 has 10 amino acids. Trimming left V 6 bases short and J 7 bases short, with 10 bases between. Germline V gene data show CDR1 as DFQATT and CDR2 as SNEGSKA (reference sequence).

This chain links TRBV12-3 or TRBV12-4 with TRBJ2-2, with D possibly TRBD2 on 5 matching bases. The CDR3 spans 16 residues. Trimming took 6 bases from V and 5 from J, leaving 19 bases between them. DNA for the CDR3: TGTGCCAGCAGGCACGTACTAGGTCTTTCAACCGGGGAGCTGTTTTTT. Protein product: CASRHVLGLSTGELFF.

This sequence joins TRBV7-9 and TRBJ1-6; D might be TRBD1 (6 bases). The germline V gene has CDR1 SEHNR and CDR2 FQNEAQ (reference sequence). This CDR3 contains 15 residues. Deletions cut 3 bases from V and 7 bases from J, with 13 bases between. This CDR3 is CASSFQQGANSPLHF. The CDR3 nucleotides read TGTGCCAGCAGCTTCCAACAGGGCGCGAATTCACCCCTCCACTTT.

J is TRBJ2-1 and V is TRBV7-3; 10 bases are shared with TRBD2. V was clipped by 5 bases and J by 5 bases; unmatched bases: 6. CDR3 size: 15 residues. The germline V gene has CDR1 SGHTA and CDR2 FQGTGA. The CDR3 protein is CASSHSGGIHNEQFF. In DNA, the CDR3 is TGTGCCAGCAGCCATAGCGGGGGGATACACAATGAGCAGTTCTTC.

The DNA for the CDR3 is TGCAGTGCTAGGAGCGGGGGGGCCGGGGAGCTGTTTTTT. Amino acids: CSARSGGAGELFF. V gene TRBV20-1 combines with J gene TRBJ2-2; 10 nucleotides align to TRBD2. Germline V gene sequence: CDR1 DFQATT, CDR2 SNEGSKA (reference sequence). The CDR3 is 13 residues long. J gave up 6 bases and V 3 bases, and 1 base lay outside the gene matches.

The chain recombines TRBV20-1 with TRBJ1-5; TRBD1 is a possible D gene (5 bases). Germline V gene lookup returns CDR1 DFQATT and CDR2 SNEGSKA (reference sequence). The CDR3 has 15 residues. V lost 2 bases, J lost 3 bases, and 14 bases lay in between. In DNA, the CDR3 is TGCAGTGCTAGACCGCTCAGGGCTCTCAATCAGCCCCAGCATTTT. Its translation: CSARPLRALNQPQHF.

V and J are TRBV12-3 or TRBV12-4 and TRBJ1-2; D is ambiguous. CDR3 length equals 15 residues. Deletions cut 0 bases from V and 2 bases from J, with 10 bases between. CDR3 nucleotide sequence: TGTGCCAGCAGTTTAGCGCGCCACGGAAACTATGGCTACACCTTC. This sequence encodes CASSLARHGNYGYTF.

This clonotype was seen once. The chain recombines TRBV20-1 with TRBJ2-7, with D maybe TRBD1 (5 bases). Germline V gene lookup returns CDR1 DFQATT and CDR2 SNEGSKA (reference sequence). With 3 bases removed from V and 2 bases from J, the gap between germline ends came to 14 bases. CDR3 length: 14 amino acids. CDR3 sequence (DNA): TGCAGTGCTAGTTTTGGGGCCCTAGCCTACGAGCAGTACTTC. Translating it yields CSASFGALAYEQYF.

The CDR3 DNA reads as TGTGCCAGCAGTTTATCCTGGAGCTCTGGGGCCAACGTCCTGACTTTC. Its translation: CASSLSWSSGANVLTF. The chain has TRBV27 and TRBJ2-6, with no clear D. The ends were cut back, 0 bases at V and 0 bases at J, with 6 bases in the middle. In germline, CDR1 is MNHEY, CDR2 SMNVEV (reference sequence). The CDR3 contains 16 residues.

This sequence joins TRBV12-3 or TRBV12-4 and TRBJ2-5; D perhaps matches TRBD2 (5 bases). V lost 8 bases and J 6 bases, leaving 16 bases between the germline ends. CDR3 length equals 13 residues. The CDR3 nucleotides are TGTGCCAGCCGTGGAGGTCCGAGCAAGACCCAGTACTTC. Translation gives CASRGGPSKTQYF.

This chain joins TRBV30 and TRBJ2-1; a weak D match, TRBD1 (5 bases). The CDR3 spans 12 residues. Germline V lookup: CDR1 GTSNPN, CDR2 SVGIG (reference sequence). Trimming took off 3 bases at V and 11 bases at J, with 14 bases between the two ends. CDR3 residues: CAWSMGPVQQFF. CDR3 sequence (DNA): TGTGCCTGGAGCATGGGGCCGGTCCAGCAGTTCTTC.

This clonotype was seen only once. A read error may produce the germline difference seen at one junction end. The gene calls are TRBV7-7 and TRBJ2-5; 9 nucleotides line up with TRBD1. The germline V gene has CDR1 SSHAT and CDR2 FNYEAQ (reference sequence). The CDR3 has 15 residues. This CDR3 reads CASSSPGTGRETQYF. The CDR3 DNA follows: TGTGCTAGCAGCTCTCCCGGGACAGGGAGAGAGACCCAGTACTTC.

This clonotype has just one count. This chain connects TRBV2 to TRBJ1-6, with TRBD1 matching over 9 bases. The V gene's germline CDR1 is SNHLY and CDR2 FYNNEI. Losses at the gene ends were 6 bases for V and 8 bases for J; bases not matched to a gene: 8. CDR3 length: 15 residues. CDR3 protein: CASRGARDRDSPLHF. The CDR3 DNA sequence: TGTGCCAGCAGAGGCGCCCGGGACAGGGATTCACCCCTCCACTTT.

The genes are TRBV7-9 and TRBJ2-4; D gene uncertain. V was trimmed by 1 base and J by 9 bases, leaving 10 bases between them. The CDR3 sequence is 13 residues long. From germline, CDR1 is SEHNR and CDR2 FQNEAQ (reference sequence). CDR3 sequence reads: CASSLGSVGIQYF. CDR3 coding DNA: TGTGCCAGCAGCTTAGGGTCGGTGGGCATTCAGTACTTC. Full variable domain (remainder filled in from reference TRBV7-9 and TRBJ2-4): DTGVSQNPRHKITKRGQNVTFRCDPISEHNRLYWYRQTLGQGPEFLTYFQNEAQLEKSRLLSDRFSAERPKGSFSTLEIQRTEQGDSAMYLCASSLGSVGIQYFGAGTRLSVL.